A selection of T cell receptor beta chains follows, all from one sample in a study of T-cell reconstitution after alpha-beta-depleted transplantation in children. TCRdb analysed the PCR reads with MiXCR anew, one entry per CDR3 protein. The table has more than 250,000 distinct CDR3 sequences, approximately 9.8% seen once; the top ten hold about 9.5%. The specimen was PBMCs from the stem cell graft donor, collected from the stem cell graft. The receptors come from a human donor who donated a stem cell graft to a child with SCID. The CDR3 runs from the conserved cysteine through the conserved F or W. D genes are given only for firm matches. Expanded clones get a size class; other rows say once, few or many, or leave the size out.

>few|NA|11|TRBV18|TRBJ2-7
TGTGCCAGCTCACCAACCTACGAGCAGTACTTC
CASSPTYEQYF
>few|TRBD1|15|TRBV19|TRBJ1-5
TGTGCCAGTGACGGACAGGGGGGAAGCAATCAGCCCCAGCATTTT
CASDGQGGSNQPQHF
>NA|TRBD1|16|TRBV20-1|TRBJ2-3
TGCAGTGCTAGATTGCGGACAGGGGGTTCCCCAGATACGCAGTATTTT
CSARLRTGGSPDTQYF
>NA|NA|12|TRBV5-1|TRBJ2-5
TGCGCCAGCAGCTTAAAACAAGAGACCCAGTACTTC
CASSLKQETQYF
>once|NA|14|TRBV12-3/TRBV12-4|TRBJ2-7
TGTACCAGCAGTTTTGGAAGTTTAGGTGCCGAGCAGTACTTC
CTSSFGSLGAEQYF
>NA|TRBD1|18|TRBV7-6|TRBJ2-1
TGTGCCAGCAGCTCTAGTCCGACTGACAGGGGGTTCAACAATGAGCAGTTCTTC
CASSSSPTDRGFNNEQFF
>few|NA|15|TRBV9|TRBJ2-3
TGTGCCAGCAGTTTCCTTGGGAGAAGCACAGATACGCAGTATTTT
CASSFLGRSTDTQYF
>few|TRBD1|15|TRBV23-1|TRBJ2-7
TGCGCCAGCAGTCAAATGGGACAGGGGGCCTACGAGCAGTACTTC
CASSQMGQGAYEQYF
>NA|TRBD2|16|TRBV3-1|TRBJ2-7
TGTGCCAGCAGCCAAGGGAGCGGGGGGGGCTCCTACGAGCAGTACTTC
CASSQGSGGGSYEQYF
>few|TRBD1|12|TRBV20-1|TRBJ2-1
TGCAGTGCTCCGACAGGGGACGCTGAGCAGTTCTTC
CSAPTGDAEQFF
>NA|NA|10|TRBV7-8|TRBJ1-1
TGTGCCATCGGACCCAGGCGCCTCTTCTTT
CAIGPRRLFF
>NA|TRBD1|15|TRBV29-1|TRBJ2-6
TGCAGCGTTCTACAGGGGGCAGCTGGGGCCAACGTCCTGACTTTC
CSVLQGAAGANVLTF
>few|NA|14|TRBV19|TRBJ1-1
TGTGCCACCCAACAGGGACCCAAGAACACTGAAGCTTTCTTT
CATQQGPKNTEAFF
>NA|NA|16|TRBV7-9|TRBJ2-1
TGTGCCAGCAGCTTCATCTCTTCAGGGGCCGGAAATGAGCAGTTCTTC
CASSFISSGAGNEQFF
>many|NA|14|TRBV12-3/TRBV12-4|TRBJ1-5
TGTGCCAGCAGCAATGGACGGAGCAATCAGCCCCAGCATTTT
CASSNGRSNQPQHF
>NA|TRBD1|14|TRBV7-9|TRBJ2-7
TGTGCCAGCAGCTCGGACAGGGGGCAGGACGAGCAGTACTTC
CASSSDRGQDEQYF
>few|TRBD1|16|TRBV7-3|TRBJ2-1
TGTGCCAGCAGCTTAATCGGGACAGGGGCGAGCAATGAGCAGTTCTTC
CASSLIGTGASNEQFF
>many|NA|15|TRBV2|TRBJ1-5
TGTGCCAGCAGTGCCAGGGGCGCCGAAAATCAGCCCCAGCATTTT
CASSARGAENQPQHF
>few|NA|16|TRBV5-1|TRBJ2-6
TGCGCCAGCAGCGTCGAACAGGGCGCTGGGGCCAACGTCCTGACTTTC
CASSVEQGAGANVLTF
>NA|TRBD1|16|TRBV19|TRBJ2-1
TGTGCCAGTAGTACTCGGACCGGGACAGTGATGTATGAGCAGTTCTTC
CASSTRTGTVMYEQFF
>few|TRBD2|17|TRBV7-3|TRBJ2-7
TGTGCCAGCAGCCCGTATCCCAGCGGGGGACCTTTCCACGAGCAGTACTTC
CASSPYPSGGPFHEQYF
>few|NA|15|TRBV12-3/TRBV12-4|TRBJ2-1
TGTGCCAGCAGTTCCTCGCTTAGGTCGCACCATGAGCAGTTCTTC
CASSSSLRSHHEQFF
>many|NA|14|TRBV10-2|TRBJ1-1
TGCGCCAGCAGACAGGCTAACATGAACACTGAAGCTTTCTTT
CASRQANMNTEAFF
>NA|TRBD1|16|TRBV12-3/TRBV12-4|TRBJ2-2
TGTGCCAGCAATTCCGGAGGACAGGCGTTCACCGGGGAGCTGTTTTTT
CASNSGGQAFTGELFF
>few|TRBD1|14|TRBV7-8|TRBJ1-4
TGTGCCAGCAGCGAGACAGGGGCCGGTGAAAAACTGTTTTTT
CASSETGAGEKLFF
>many|NA|15|TRBV12-3/TRBV12-4|TRBJ1-3
TGTGCCAGCAGTTTAATGGGATTTTTTGGAAACACCATATATTTT
CASSLMGFFGNTIYF
>NA|NA|14|TRBV12-3/TRBV12-4|TRBJ2-5
TGTGCCAGCAGTTTTCGCGGACTCCACGAGACCCAGTACTTC
CASSFRGLHETQYF
>NA|NA|17|TRBV13|TRBJ2-5
TGTGCCAGCAGCCACAGACCAGGACCGGGACGGCAAGAGACCCAGTACTTC
CASSHRPGPGRQETQYF
>NA|NA|15|TRBV12-3/TRBV12-4|TRBJ1-2
TGTGCCAGCAGTTTAGGTAGCGGACCGGTCGCTGGCTACACCTTC
CASSLGSGPVAGYTF
>few|TRBD1|14|TRBV12-3/TRBV12-4|TRBJ2-1
TGTGCCAGCAGAGGACAGGGGATTGAGGATGAGCAGTTCTTC
CASRGQGIEDEQFF
>few|TRBD2|19|TRBV29-1|TRBJ2-3
TGCAGCGTTGACGGCCTAGCGGGGGGATACAGCCTGAGCACAGATACGCAGTATTTT
CSVDGLAGGYSLSTDTQYF
>NA|NA|14|TRBV6-5|TRBJ2-1
TGTGCCAGCAGTTACGGGACGGGGGTCCCTGAGCAGTTCTTC
CASSYGTGVPEQFF
>NA|NA|14|TRBV5-1|TRBJ1-1
TGCGCCAGCAGCGCGGGACGGTGGAGCACTGAAGCTTTCTTT
CASSAGRWSTEAFF
>many|NA|13|TRBV29-1|TRBJ1-1
TGCAGCGTTGATACATATCGGAACACTGAAGCTTTCTTT
CSVDTYRNTEAFF
>many|TRBD1|17|TRBV5-1|TRBJ2-7
TGCGCCAGCAGCTTGAAGATTGGGACAGGGGGCGTGAACGAGCAGTACTTC
CASSLKIGTGGVNEQYF
>NA|NA|15|TRBV9|TRBJ2-2
TGTGCCAGCAGCGCAGAGCTAGCTGCCACCGGGGAGCTGTTTTTT
CASSAELAATGELFF
>few|NA|15|TRBV12-3/TRBV12-4|TRBJ1-3
TGTGCCAGCAATAGTAGGGACGACTCTGGAAACACCATATATTTT
CASNSRDDSGNTIYF
>NA|NA|14|TRBV20-1|TRBJ1-5
TGCAGTGCTAGAGGGTTTAGAAGCAATCAGCCCCAGCATTTT
CSARGFRSNQPQHF
>NA|TRBD1|17|TRBV10-3|TRBJ2-7
TGTGCCATCAGTGAGTCTGCGGTTGGGGACAGAGCCTACGAGCAGTACTTC
CAISESAVGDRAYEQYF
>few|TRBD1|17|TRBV9|TRBJ2-1
TGTGCCAGCAGCGTAAGGGACAGTCTTAGCTCCTACAATGAGCAGTTCTTC
CASSVRDSLSSYNEQFF
>NA|TRBD1|16|TRBV7-6|TRBJ2-1
TGTGCCAGCAGCTTAGCCTCAGGGGGCCGATACAATGAGCAGTTCTTC
CASSLASGGRYNEQFF
>NA|TRBD2|16|TRBV5-6|TRBJ2-1
TGTGCCAGCAGCTGGGAGGGTACTAGCCCCTACAATGAGCAGTTCTTC
CASSWEGTSPYNEQFF
>NA|TRBD1|14|TRBV7-9|TRBJ2-1
TGTGCCAGCAGCCCCCCGGGACAGTACGATGAGCAGTTCTTC
CASSPPGQYDEQFF
>NA|NA|17|TRBV7-9|TRBJ1-1
TGTGCCAGCCGCCCGCCACCGGGGGGCCAAAAGAACACTGAAGCTTTCTTT
CASRPPPGGQKNTEAFF
>NA|TRBD1|16|TRBV3-1|TRBJ2-7
TGTGCCAGCAGCCTAACCCCGGGACAGGGGGGTGACGAGCAGTACTTC
CASSLTPGQGGDEQYF
>few|NA|18|TRBV7-8|TRBJ1-5
TGTGCCAGCAGCTTTTCTTACAGGGACGGGTCTAGCAATCAGCCCCAGCATTTT
CASSFSYRDGSSNQPQHF
>NA|NA|13|TRBV11-2|TRBJ2-7
TGTGCCAGCAGCTTAACTAGCCAGACACCACGGTACTTC
CASSLTSQTPRYF